The 9 T cell receptor beta chains below all came from one sample that was sequenced in a study of blood T cell repertoires in COVID-19. The method was immunoSEQ multiplex PCR; TCRdb's version includes in-frame clones alone and lacks a portion of them. The sample has around 250,000 clones, approximately 82% seen once. Sequenced: PBMCs or T cells enriched from blood (not recorded which). The receptors stem from a middle-aged man who had been exposed to COVID-19.

The count of this clone is one. This sequence joins TRBV27 and TRBJ2-7, with D hard to call. The V end lost 2 bases, the J end lost 3 bases, and 8 bases lay between the germline ends. Looked up from germline, CDR1 is MNHEY and CDR2 is SMNVEV (reference sequence). This CDR3 has 13 residues. This chain's CDR3 is CASSLKPNYEQYF. CDR3 DNA sequence: TGTGCCAGCAGTTTAAAGCCTAACTACGAGCAGTACTTC.

This chain joins TRBV7-9 and TRBJ2-2; perhaps TRBD2 as D (6 bases). This CDR3 spans 15 amino acids. Germline assignment: CDR1 SEHNR and CDR2 FQNEAQ (reference sequence). Trimming removed 5 bases from V and 2 bases from J, with 12 bases in between. As DNA, the CDR3 is TGTGCCAGCAGCATTCTCGGGACTAACACCGGGGAGCTGTTTTTT. Encoded protein: CASSILGTNTGELFF.

As to this clone: Within the sample, other DNA sequences also encode this same CDR3. J is TRBJ2-1 and V is TRBV9, with 9 bases that match TRBD2. The CDR3 has 16 amino acids. CDR1 and CDR2 (germline): SGDLS, YYNGEE. V lost 0 bases and J lost 3; bases outside the gene matches: 4. CDR3: CASSVGFSGSYNEQFF. DNA for the CDR3: TGTGCCAGCAGCGTAGGGTTTAGCGGGAGCTACAATGAGCAGTTCTTC.

J is TRBJ2-7 and V is TRBV2; D remains unclear. CDR1 and CDR2 from the germline V gene are SNHLY and FYNNEI. The CDR3 is 13 amino acids. Trimming stripped 5 bases from V and 1 base from J, with 9 bases between. Here the CDR3 DNA reads TGTGCCAGCAGTTATCAGAAGTCCTACGAGCAGTACTTC. This encodes CASSYQKSYEQYF.

For this clone: The same CDR3 also results from other DNA sequences found in this sample. The chain couples TRBV9 to TRBJ2-7, with a tentative D call TRBD2 (6 bases). Germline CDR1 SGDLS, CDR2 YYNGEE. CDR3 length: 14 residues. The V and J ends lost 0 bases and 2 bases respectively, with 9 bases between them. The CDR3 sequence: CASSVGGGTYEQYF. DNA of the CDR3: TGTGCCAGCAGCGTAGGAGGCGGGACCTACGAGCAGTACTTC.

The chain carries TRBV19 and TRBJ1-3; D gene uncertain. Per germline, CDR1 LNHDA and CDR2 SQIVND (reference sequence). Trimming took 3 bases from V and 0 from J, leaving 12 bases between them. The CDR3 is 16 residues long. The CDR3 region has the DNA TGTGCCAGTAGTATTTCTCACGACAACTCTGGAAACACCATATATTTT. Amino acids: CASSISHDNSGNTIYF. The whole variable domain, remainder taken from reference TRBV19 and TRBJ1-3, is DGGITQSPKYLFRKEGQNVTLSCEQNLNHDAMYWYRQDPGQGLRLIYYSQIVNDFQKGDIAEGYSVSREKKESFPLTVTSAQKNPTAFYLCASSISHDNSGNTIYFGEGSWLTVV.

The chain uses TRBV3-1 (or the pseudogene TRBV3-2) and TRBJ2-3; 9 nucleotides line up with TRBD1. Trimming cost V 5 bases and J 2 bases; bases outside gene matches: 11. Looked up from germline, CDR1 is LGHDT and CDR2 is YNNKEL (reference sequence). This CDR3 comprises 17 residues. The DNA of the CDR3 is TGTGCCAGCAGCGTGGGTTGGGACAGGGCTCCCACAGATACGCAGTATTTT. Protein: CASSVGWDRAPTDTQYF.

This clone was counted a single time. This sequence joins TRBV30 and TRBJ1-2, with unresolved D. The CDR3 spans 13 residues. Germline values: CDR1 GTSNPN, CDR2 SVGIG (reference sequence). V lost 6 bases to trimming and J lost 0 bases, with 11 bases between them. In DNA, the CDR3 is TGTGCCTGCCTGACTGATCCTAACTATGGCTACACCTTC. It encodes CACLTDPNYGYTF.

This sequence joins TRBV15 and TRBJ2-2, with 7 positions matching TRBD2. The CDR3 consists of 16 residues. The J segment lost 3 bases and the V segment lost 3 bases, leaving 7 bases of the junction unmatched. Germline CDR1 LNHNV, CDR2 YYDKDF (reference sequence). The CDR3 DNA sequence: TGTGCCACCAGCAGGACGGGGGGAACCGACACCGGGGAGCTGTTTTTT. Encoded protein: CATSRTGGTDTGELFF.